This T cell receptor (beta chain) was found in a study of blood T cell repertoires in COVID-19. CDR3 size: 13 residues. Trimming took off 3 bases at V and 7 bases at J, with 9 bases between the two ends. The germline CDR1 and CDR2 sequences are MNHEY and SVGAGI. In the authors' workflow: Reference gene primer amplification gave estimated nucleated cell counts. The table came from immunoSEQ multiplex PCR; TCRdb's copy has only in-frame clones and leaves some out. The D gene and trimming were derived from the DNA, and the V and J assignments and clone size from that table. The sample holds 65,000 to 85,000 clones, around 81% seen once.

The J gene is TRBJ2-2, the V gene TRBV6-5; TRBD1 might be the D (5 bases). Sequencing was carried out using peripheral blood. This TCR was recovered from a human donor in a cohort sampled during active COVID-19. Written as DNA, the CDR3 is TGTGCCAGCAGTTATCAGGGTGTCGGGGAGCTGTTTTTT. Its translation is CASSYQGVGELFF.